What follows is one T cell receptor (beta chain) and its context. Other DNA sequences in the sample encode the same CDR3. This specimen belongs to a study of shared clonotypes between healthy human individuals. Deletions cut 2 bases from V and 2 bases from J, with 7 bases between. Germline-derived CDR1 and CDR2 are LNHDA and SQIVND (reference sequence). CDR3 size: 15 residues. The assay ran at deep level. TCRdb keeps only in-frame clones here, not all; method: immunoSEQ multiplex PCR. This sample has over a million clones; about 80% occur once, and the top ten carry 1.2% to 1.5%. V is TRBV19 and J is TRBJ2-6; maybe TRBD1 (6 bases). The sequencing sample was made of memory CD4+ T cells sorted from blood. Subset reported: CD45RA-negative fraction. The receptor's source is a man aged 18 to 29 in good health. CDR3 residues: CASSIQGTGANVLTF. CDR3 coding DNA: TGTGCCAGTAGTATACAGGGGACTGGGGCCAACGTCCTGACTTTC. Together with reference TRBV19 and TRBJ2-6, the CDR3 gives the full variable domain: DGGITQSPKYLFRKEGQNVTLSCEQNLNHDAMYWYRQDPGQGLRLIYYSQIVNDFQKGDIAEGYSVSREKKESFPLTVTSAQKNPTAFYLCASSIQGTGANVLTFGAGSRLTVL.